This T cell receptor beta chain comes out of a study of blood T cell repertoires in COVID-19 (dated by TCRdb to about 2020). Context from the whole study: Samples from collaborators originated in the United States, Italy and Spain and spanned both the acute and convalescent phases of COVID-19. The material from the prospective study consisted of cDNA or gDNA derived from T cells, B-cell-depleted T cells, or PBMCs. Subjects who had been exposed to COVID-19, were actively infected with it, or had recovered from it provided the deeply sampled blood TCRbeta repertoires that made up the dataset. A freely available public database, intended as a resource for researchers studying the immune response to SARS-CoV-2, is where the repertoires were released. Samples came from the ongoing ImmuneRACE study (first 160 participants) plus 1,254 subjects from 6 global collaborators. Nearly every sample came with metadata listing a de-identified subject ID, COVID-19 status, age in years and sex. Where HLA class I and class II types were available, the types were taken from metadata supplied by the sample provider, not from assay-based typing.

The research as a whole found: The quantity of clinical and demographic metadata differed by source and by participant and was supplied without curation.

CDR1 MDHEN and CDR2 SYDVKM were looked up in the germline V gene. Trimming takes 7 bases from V and 8 bases from J, and the germline ends sit 24 bases apart. Including cysteine and phenylalanine, the CDR3 has 16 amino acids. Just the 48-base CDR3 DNA is kept, in frame starting at base 1. TCRbeta CDR3 regions were amplified from genomic DNA using the immunoSEQ Assay, a bias-controlled multiplex PCR. Per the original workflow: The number of nucleated cells in each sample was estimated by amplification of reference gene primers within the assay. To quantify the absolute abundance of each unique TCRbeta CDR3 rearrangement, sequence reads were collapsed and filtered. Productive Simpson clonality was computed per sample as the square root of Simpson's diversity index over productive rearrangements. TCRdb obtained this table from immuneACCESS and retained in-frame rearrangements with V and J assigned. These tables miss some clones; where compared with another copy, unresolved V genes account for less than half of the shortfall, and the remainder is unexplained. V and J calls and clone size come straight from that table; D and trimming were deduced from the DNA. This sample has roughly 90,000 clones in its table, and around four fifths of those were observed once. The biggest ten clones account for more than 2% of the sample.

Whole blood was collected in K2EDTA tubes by collaborating institutions according to the institutions' own protocols. For TCRbeta analysis, collaborator samples were shipped as frozen whole blood, as isolated PBMCs, or as DNA extracted from either sample type. As concerns this clone: What antigen it recognizes has not been identified. One base away there is no much larger clone; base qualities are not given.

The specimen was peripheral blood. This TCR was sampled from a woman in her sixties or seventies with acute or convalescent COVID-19. This receptor chain uses TRBV28 and TRBJ1-3; TRBD1 is perhaps the D gene, given 5 matching bases. In nucleotides, the sequence is TGTGCCAGCATCCCCCCCGAGGACACCGGTTTGGACACCATATATTTT. Translation gives CASIPPEDTGLDTIYF.